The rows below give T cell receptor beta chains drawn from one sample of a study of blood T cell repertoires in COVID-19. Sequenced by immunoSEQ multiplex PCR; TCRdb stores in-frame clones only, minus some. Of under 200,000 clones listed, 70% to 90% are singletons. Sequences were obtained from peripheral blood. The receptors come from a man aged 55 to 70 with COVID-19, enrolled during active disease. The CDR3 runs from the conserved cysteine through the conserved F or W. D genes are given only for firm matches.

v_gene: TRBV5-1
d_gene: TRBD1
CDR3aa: CASSSDRGTDTQYF

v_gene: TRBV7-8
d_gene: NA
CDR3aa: CASSPLSRIGEQFF

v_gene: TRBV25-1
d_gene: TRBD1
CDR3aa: CASSKTATGGGYTF

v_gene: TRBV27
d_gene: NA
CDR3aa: CASSFRVTGYNEQFF

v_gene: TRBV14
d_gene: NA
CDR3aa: CASSPGEGHNYGYTF

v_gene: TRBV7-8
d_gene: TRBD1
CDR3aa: CASSYNRGRQETQYF

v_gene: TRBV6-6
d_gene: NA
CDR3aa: CASSYTVDTQYF

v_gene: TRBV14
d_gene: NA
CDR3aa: CASSQVRVTGELFF

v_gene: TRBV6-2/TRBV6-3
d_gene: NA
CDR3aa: CASSSMLAHSYNEQFF

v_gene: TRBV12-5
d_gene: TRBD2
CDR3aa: CASAGGLADTQYF

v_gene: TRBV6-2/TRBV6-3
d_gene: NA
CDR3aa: CASSYPSEGGLAKNIQYF

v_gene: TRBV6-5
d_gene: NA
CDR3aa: CASSSDTYNSPLHF

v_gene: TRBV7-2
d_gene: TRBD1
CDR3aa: CASSSGGTGGRLNTEAFF

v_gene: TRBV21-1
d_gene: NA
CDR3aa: CASTPRTEETQYF

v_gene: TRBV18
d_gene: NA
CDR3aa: CASSPEGSSNQPQHF

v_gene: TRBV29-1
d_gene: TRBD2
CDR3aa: CSVGTQGGSSYNEQFF

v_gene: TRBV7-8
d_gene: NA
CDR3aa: CASSLSRGIGNTIYF

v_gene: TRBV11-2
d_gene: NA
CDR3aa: CASSLAGSTGTQYF

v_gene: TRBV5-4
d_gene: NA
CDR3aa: CASSLGGNTEAFF

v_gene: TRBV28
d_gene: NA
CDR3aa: CASSSGGGRPYEQYF

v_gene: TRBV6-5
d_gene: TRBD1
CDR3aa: CASSTGTGIYEQYF

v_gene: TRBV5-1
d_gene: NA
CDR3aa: CASSLADWGGGPEAFF

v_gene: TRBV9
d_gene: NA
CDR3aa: CASSPGQYSAHESPLHF

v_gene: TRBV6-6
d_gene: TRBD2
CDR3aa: CASIRGGSEYNEQFF

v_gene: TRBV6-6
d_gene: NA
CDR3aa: CASSRGGGNTEAFF

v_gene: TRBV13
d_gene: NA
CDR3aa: CASSSRGIGNTIYF

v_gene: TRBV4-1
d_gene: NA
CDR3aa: CASSRDYGGLSPLHF

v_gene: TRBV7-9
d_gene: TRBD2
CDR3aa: CASSLEWSSGADNEQFF

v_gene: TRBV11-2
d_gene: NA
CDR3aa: CASSLAPGAGTEAFF

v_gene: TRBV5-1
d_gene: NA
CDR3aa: CASSVDRNTGELFF

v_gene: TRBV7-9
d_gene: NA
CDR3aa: CASSDLGRGASNTEAFF

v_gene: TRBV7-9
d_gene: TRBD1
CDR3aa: CASSLQGQGATKYGYTF

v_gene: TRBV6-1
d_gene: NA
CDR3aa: CASSEAPTTGDGYTF

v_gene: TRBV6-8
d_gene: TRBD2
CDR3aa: CASSPRTSGGWDTQYF

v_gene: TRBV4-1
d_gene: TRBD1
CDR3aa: CASSQETGGGKNIQYF

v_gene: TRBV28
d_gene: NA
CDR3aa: CASSLPQDYEQYF

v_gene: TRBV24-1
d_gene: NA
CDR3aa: CATSDPKSTGDKAYEQYF

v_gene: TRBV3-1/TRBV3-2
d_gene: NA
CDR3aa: CASSQGAGPEAFF

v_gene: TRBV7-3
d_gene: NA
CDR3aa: CASSFGEQYF

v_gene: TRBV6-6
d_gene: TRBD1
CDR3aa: CASTNFGTGVHEQYF

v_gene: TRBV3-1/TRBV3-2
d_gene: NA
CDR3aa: CASSQERGSGANVLTF

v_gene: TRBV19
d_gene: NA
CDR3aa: CASERHSYYEQYF

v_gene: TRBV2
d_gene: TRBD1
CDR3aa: CASSQDRVTTEAFF

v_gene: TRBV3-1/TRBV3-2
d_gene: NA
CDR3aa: CASMGLARSETQYF

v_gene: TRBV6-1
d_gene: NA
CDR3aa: CASSEGTAGNTIYF

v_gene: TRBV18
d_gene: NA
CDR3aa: CASSLQAAGRDGYTF

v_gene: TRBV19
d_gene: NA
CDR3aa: CASRRRKGIEGYTF

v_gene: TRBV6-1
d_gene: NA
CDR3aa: CASSEAAHQYYEQYF

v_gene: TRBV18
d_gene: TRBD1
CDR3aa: CASSPGTVAEQFF

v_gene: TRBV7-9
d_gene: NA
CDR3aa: CASSSGGHNGYTF